The rows below give T cell receptor beta chains drawn from one sample of a study of cytomegalovirus exposure and HLA in healthy donors. Some clones are missing from TCRdb's copy, which holds only in-frame ones; the method was immunoSEQ multiplex PCR. The data show about 150,000 clones, with approximately 74% seen just once and approximately 2.8% held by the top ten. The sequencing input was PBMCs. The receptors stem from a man aged 18 to 29 in good health and CMV-seronegative. The CDR3 runs from the conserved cysteine through the conserved F or W. D genes are given only for firm matches. Only some rows state a clone size, as once, few, many or a class for expanded clones.

14	TRBV7-6	few	TRBJ1-2	-	CASSALEGDYGYTF	TGTGCCAGCAGCGCGCTCGAGGGGGACTATGGCTACACCTTC
13	TRBV19	-	TRBJ2-6	-	CASWLSGANVLTF	TGTGCCAGTTGGCTCTCTGGGGCCAACGTCCTGACTTTC
16	TRBV27	-	TRBJ1-2	TRBD1	CASSFGTGGKDYGYTF	TGTGCCAGCAGTTTCGGGACAGGGGGCAAGGACTATGGCTACACCTTC
14	TRBV6-1	-	TRBJ2-5	TRBD1	CASSQPGQQETQYF	TGTGCCAGCAGTCAGCCGGGACAGCAAGAGACCCAGTACTTC
15	TRBV7-8	once	TRBJ1-1	-	CASSLRGSLNTEAFF	TGTGCCAGCAGCCTGCGGGGATCCTTGAACACTGAAGCTTTCTTT
15	TRBV5-1	-	TRBJ2-1	TRBD2	CASSSSGGSYNEQFF	TGCGCCAGCAGTTCTAGCGGGGGGTCATACAATGAGCAGTTCTTC
15	TRBV6-1	-	TRBJ1-3	-	CASSDGGLSGNTIYF	TGTGCCAGCAGTGACGGGGGGCTCTCTGGAAACACCATATATTTT
13	TRBV10-1	-	TRBJ2-2	-	CASRGAYTGELFF	TGCGCCAGCAGGGGGGCCTACACCGGGGAGCTGTTTTTT
11	TRBV6-5	few	TRBJ2-7	-	CASSYRSEQYF	TGTGCCAGCAGTTATCGTAGCGAGCAGTACTTC
14	TRBV27	once	TRBJ2-1	-	CAKYGGQSYNEQFF	TGTGCAAAGTATGGGGGCCAGTCCTACAATGAGCAGTTCTTC
15	TRBV4-2	once	TRBJ1-2	-	CASSQDPHSSLGYTF	TGTGCCAGCAGCCAAGATCCGCACAGCTCCCTTGGCTACACCTTC
13	TRBV19	-	TRBJ1-4	TRBD1	CASLDRGEEKLFF	TGTGCCAGTCTGGACAGGGGGGAGGAAAAACTGTTTTTT
14	TRBV27	few	TRBJ2-7	TRBD1	CASSSGTASYEQYF	TGTGCCAGCAGTTCCGGGACAGCTTCCTACGAGCAGTACTTC
15	TRBV19	-	TRBJ2-5	TRBD1	CASSPGQGAQETQYF	TGTGCCAGTAGTCCCGGACAGGGGGCCCAAGAGACCCAGTACTTC
14	TRBV10-1	-	TRBJ1-1	-	CASSGTQGNTEAFF	TGCGCCAGCAGTGGGACACAGGGGAACACTGAAGCTTTCTTT
15	TRBV4-1	-	TRBJ2-1	TRBD2	CASSRTSGSYNEQFF	TGCGCCAGCAGCCGGACTAGCGGCTCCTACAATGAGCAGTTCTTC
15	TRBV7-2	-	TRBJ2-7	-	CASSPRSGYSYEQYF	TGTGCCAGCAGCCCGAGGAGCGGGTACTCCTACGAGCAGTACTTC
15	TRBV5-4	-	TRBJ2-1	-	CASSLVSGGHNEQFF	TGTGCCAGCAGCTTGGTGTCGGGGGGCCACAATGAGCAGTTCTTC
12	TRBV19	few	TRBJ2-7	-	CASSMGDTEQYF	TGTGCCAGTAGTATGGGGGACACCGAGCAGTACTTC
14	TRBV5-1	-	TRBJ1-3	-	CASSLGAYGNTIYF	TGCGCCAGCAGCTTGGGAGCTTACGGAAACACCATATATTTT
15	TRBV6-6	-	TRBJ1-6	-	CASSYQGLFDSPLHF	TGTGCCAGCAGTTACCAGGGACTTTTTGATTCACCCCTCCACTTT
17	TRBV14	-	TRBJ1-3	-	CASSQEVGIGAGNTIYF	TGTGCCAGCAGCCAAGAAGTGGGTATCGGGGCTGGAAACACCATATATTTT
16	TRBV9	-	TRBJ2-1	TRBD2	CASSPQGRGDYNEQFF	TGTGCCAGCAGCCCTCAAGGGCGGGGGGACTACAATGAGCAGTTCTTC
12	TRBV29-1	-	TRBJ2-3	TRBD1	CSVGTGTDTQYF	TGCAGCGTCGGGACAGGAACAGATACGCAGTATTTT
14	TRBV7-6	once	TRBJ2-3	-	CASSLYTGKDTQYF	TGTGCCAGCAGCTTATACACAGGGAAAGATACGCAGTATTTT